This TCR beta chain was sequenced during a study of graft-versus-host responses after intestinal transplantation. Trimming pared 2 bases from V and 4 bases from J, leaving 6 bases between. There are 12 residues in the CDR3. Germline V gene data show CDR1 as SEHNR and CDR2 as FQNEAQ (reference sequence). In the case of this clone: The antigen is not known.

The data were produced by immunoSEQ multiplex PCR, yet TCRdb's version contains in-frame clones alone and is incomplete. The sample holds tens of thousands of clones, 75% to 95% seen once. This specimen was unstimulated CD8+ T cells sorted from spleen or lymph node cells, taken before intestinal transplant. The chain has TRBV7-9 and TRBJ2-7, with D unresolved. This clonotype was obtained from a human donor who received an intestinal transplant. This CDR3 is CASSLSSYEQYF. CDR3 nucleotides: TGTGCCAGCAGCTTAAGTAGTTACGAGCAGTACTTC. Using reference TRBV7-9 and TRBJ2-7 for the parts outside the CDR3, the full variable domain is DTGVSQNPRHKITKRGQNVTFRCDPISEHNRLYWYRQTLGQGPEFLTYFQNEAQLEKSRLLSDRFSAERPKGSFSTLEIQRTEQGDSAMYLCASSLSSYEQYFGPGTRLTVT.